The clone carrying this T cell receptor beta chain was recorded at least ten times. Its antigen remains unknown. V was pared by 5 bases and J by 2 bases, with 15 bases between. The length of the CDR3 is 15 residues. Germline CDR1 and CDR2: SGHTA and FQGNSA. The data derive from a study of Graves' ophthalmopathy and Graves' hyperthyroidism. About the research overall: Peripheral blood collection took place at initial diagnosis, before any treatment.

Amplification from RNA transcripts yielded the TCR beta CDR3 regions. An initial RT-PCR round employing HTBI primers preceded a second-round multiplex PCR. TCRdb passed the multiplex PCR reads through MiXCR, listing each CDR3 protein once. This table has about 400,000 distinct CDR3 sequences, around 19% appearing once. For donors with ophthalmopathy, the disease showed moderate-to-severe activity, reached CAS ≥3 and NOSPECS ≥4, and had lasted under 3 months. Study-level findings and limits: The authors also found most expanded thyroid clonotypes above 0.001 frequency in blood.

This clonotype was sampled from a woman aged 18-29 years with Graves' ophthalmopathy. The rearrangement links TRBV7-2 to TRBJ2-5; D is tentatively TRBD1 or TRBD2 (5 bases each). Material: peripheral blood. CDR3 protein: CASSQDGTFQETQYF. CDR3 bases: TGTGCCAGCAGCCAAGATGGGACCTTTCAAGAGACCCAGTACTTC.